Shown below are 31 T cell receptor beta chains from a single sample sequenced in a study of shared clonotypes between healthy human individuals (dated by TCRdb to the early 2020s). The library was built by means of the immunoSEQ multiplex PCR assay. Imported from immuneACCESS, the table was reduced by TCRdb to in-frame sequences with V and J called. These copies leave out some clones; in studies compared against another copy, an unresolved V gene accounts for under half, and the cause of the remainder is not known. Counted in this sample were hundreds of thousands of clones; 73% of them appeared once. The ten largest clones capture around 1.8% of the sample. Sequenced input: memory CD4+ T cells sorted from blood. The sample's cell subset or site, from its label and the paper: CD45RA-negative fraction. The source of these receptors is a woman in her 30s in good health.

The chain joins TRBV7-8 to TRBJ2-7; 10 bases fit TRBD2. From germline, CDR1 is SGHVS and CDR2 FQNEAQ. CDR3 length: 14 residues. J gave up 2 bases and V 2 bases, and 0 bases lay outside the gene matches. The CDR3 is CASSLLAGAYEQYF. CDR3 DNA: TGTGCCAGCAGCTTACTAGCGGGAGCCTACGAGCAGTACTTC.

Regarding this clone: The sample has other DNA sequences that encode this CDR3 too. The chain links TRBV5-1 to TRBJ2-2; TRBD2 agrees at 7 bases. This CDR3 is built from 15 residues. Germline lookup yields CDR1 SGHRS and CDR2 YFSETQ. The trim removed 4 bases at V and 0 bases at J, leaving 3 bases unmatched. The CDR3 here is CASSPGLANTGELFF. Here the CDR3 DNA reads TGCGCCAGCAGCCCAGGACTAGCGAACACCGGGGAGCTGTTTTTT.

The chain links TRBV6-5 to TRBJ2-7; 8 nucleotides match TRBD2. Unmatched junction bases numbered 3, after V lost 6 bases and J lost 2 bases. The CDR3 spans 13 residues. Germline lookup yields CDR1 MNHEY and CDR2 SVGAGI. CDR3 coding DNA: TGTGCCAGCAGCACGGGGGGGACCTACGAGCAGTACTTC. It codes for CASSTGGTYEQYF.

The rearrangement links TRBV9 to TRBJ2-3, with 9 bases matching TRBD2. CDR3 length: 15 residues. V shed 3 bases, J shed 8 bases, and the junction held 10 bases outside the gene matches. CDR1 and CDR2 from the germline V gene are SGDLS and YYNGEE. In nucleotides, the CDR3 is TGTGCCAGCAGCGCGACTAGCGGAGATCAACCTACGCAGTATTTT. It encodes CASSATSGDQPTQYF.

V usage is TRBV10-2 and J usage is TRBJ2-2, with a possible D match to TRBD1 (6 bases). Trimming removed 5 bases from V and 7 bases from J, with 14 bases in between. The germline V gene encodes CDR1 WSHSY and CDR2 SAAADI. This CDR3 has 14 residues. CDR3 in DNA: TGCGCCAGCAGTCCAATACAGGGTCACGGGGAGCTGTTTTTT. Translation gives CASSPIQGHGELFF.

The genes are TRBV5-1 and TRBJ1-1, with TRBD1 as a possible D gene (6 bases). The V end was cut by 5 bases, the J end by 0 bases, with 17 bases between. The CDR3 extends over 16 amino acids. CDR1 is SGHRS and CDR2 is YFSETQ in the germline V gene. CDR3 sequence: CASRSPFGGLNTEAFF. In nucleotides, the CDR3 is TGCGCCAGCAGGTCCCCCTTCGGGGGGCTGAACACTGAAGCTTTCTTT.

This clone occurred once. This chain links TRBV28 with TRBJ1-4; no reliable D call. The V end was cut by 4 bases, the J end by 0 bases, with 6 bases between. There are 14 residues in the CDR3. CDR1 and CDR2 (germline): MDHEN, SYDVKM. The CDR3 loop reads CASSSQTTNEKLFF. The DNA of the CDR3 is TGTGCCAGCAGTTCACAGACAACTAATGAAAAACTGTTTTTT.

About this clone: Other DNA variants within this sample encode the same CDR3. The chain couples TRBV6-1 to TRBJ2-5, with 10 bases identical to TRBD2. With V trimmed by 8 bases and J by 3 bases, 3 bases remained unmatched. This CDR3 is built from 13 residues. Germline values: CDR1 MNHNS, CDR2 SASEGT. The CDR3 region has the DNA TGTGCCAGCGGAGGACTAGCGGAAGAGACCCAGTACTTC. The encoded protein is CASGGLAEETQYF.

The chain recombines TRBV13 with TRBJ2-3, with D maybe TRBD2 (5 bases). CDR1 is PRHDT and CDR2 is FYEKMQ in the germline V gene (reference sequence). Trimming took off 3 bases at V and 1 base at J, with 17 bases between the two ends. The CDR3 has 17 amino acids. The CDR3 nucleotides are TGTGCCAGCAGCTTGGGTGGATTAGCGTTAGGCACAGATACGCAGTATTTT. It codes for CASSLGGLALGTDTQYF.

There are many counts of this clone. The CDR3 DNA sequence: TGTGCCAGCAGCTTGGGTAACACCGGGGAGCTGTTTTTT. Its translation: CASSLGNTGELFF. The chain uses TRBV7-9 and TRBJ2-2; no definite D call. V was trimmed by 3 bases and J by 2 bases, leaving 4 bases between them. Germline lookup yields CDR1 SEHNR and CDR2 FQNEAQ (reference sequence). The CDR3 has 13 amino acids.

The V call is TRBV15, the J call TRBJ2-1; D may match TRBD1 or TRBD2 (5 bases each). This CDR3 has 12 residues. The V end was cut by 6 bases, the J end by 9 bases, with 12 bases between. Germline lookup yields CDR1 LNHNV and CDR2 YYDKDF (reference sequence). The chain's CDR3 is CATSKGTAEQFF. In nucleotides, the CDR3 is TGTGCCACCAGTAAGGGGACCGCTGAGCAGTTCTTC.

V is TRBV19 and J is TRBJ2-4; perhaps TRBD2 as D (5 bases). Trimming cost V 6 bases and J 6 bases, with 12 bases left between them. Germline CDR1 LNHDA, CDR2 SQIVND (reference sequence). The CDR3 sequence is 13 residues long. The DNA of the CDR3 is TGTGCCAGTAGGAACCCAGAGGGAAACATTCAGTACTTC. Translated, it gives CASRNPEGNIQYF.

CDR3 DNA: TGTGCCACGTTCGACAGGGAGGGCTACGAGCAGTACTTC. Protein sequence: CATFDREGYEQYF. The chain is built from TRBV6-5 and TRBJ2-7, with D perhaps being TRBD1 or TRBD2 (7 bases each). The V end lost 10 bases, the J end lost 3 bases, and 16 bases lay between the germline ends. The CDR3 runs 13 residues. Germline CDR1 MNHEY, CDR2 SVGAGI.

This chain connects TRBV30 to TRBJ2-7, with D possibly being TRBD1 (5 bases). Trimming removed 2 bases from V and 3 bases from J, with 14 bases in between. Germline CDR1 reads GTSNPN; CDR2 reads SVGIG (reference sequence). This CDR3 is built from 14 residues. The CDR3 sequence: CAWSYRTPSYEQYF. DNA of the CDR3: TGTGCCTGGAGTTATCGGACACCTAGCTACGAGCAGTACTTC.

The chain recombines TRBV5-1 with TRBJ2-7; TRBD1 matches at 10 bases. The CDR3 totals 16 residues. The ends lost 1 base at V and 5 bases at J; junction bases unmatched: 9. Looked up from germline, CDR1 is SGHRS and CDR2 is YFSETQ. CDR3 protein: CASSLLTGQGGDEQYF. DNA of the CDR3: TGCGCCAGCAGCTTGTTAACCGGACAGGGGGGCGACGAGCAGTACTTC.

V gene TRBV7-3 combines with J gene TRBJ2-3; D possibly corresponds to TRBD2 (6 bases). The CDR3 is 13 amino acids. CDR1 and CDR2 from the germline V gene are SGHTA and FQGTGA. V was pared by 6 bases and J by 2 bases, with 9 bases between. The CDR3 loop is CASRSSDTDTQYF. For the CDR3, the DNA is TGTGCCAGCAGGTCTAGCGACACAGATACGCAGTATTTT.

The chain carries TRBV30 and TRBJ2-5, with TRBD1 matching 7 bases. The germline gives CDR1 GTSNPN, CDR2 SVGIG (reference sequence). There are 14 residues in the CDR3. The ends lost 1 base at V and 0 bases at J; junction bases unmatched: 2. CDR3 bases: TGTGCCTGGAGTGAACAGGGGTACCAAGAGACCCAGTACTTC. It is translated as CAWSEQGYQETQYF.

This clone was found a few times. The CDR3 loop is CASSGGTHQETQYF. DNA of the CDR3: TGTGCCAGCAGTGGCGGGACTCACCAAGAGACCCAGTACTTC. This chain joins TRBV25-1 and TRBJ2-5; TRBD2 might be the D (6 bases). CDR1 MGHDK and CDR2 SYGVNS come from the germline V gene. The V gene lost 4 bases and the J gene lost 0 bases, with 9 bases spanning the gap. The CDR3 contains 14 residues.

This clone has a handful of counts. V gene TRBV11-3 combines with J gene TRBJ2-2, with 8 bases identical to TRBD2. The J segment lost 4 bases and the V segment lost 5 bases, leaving 0 bases of the junction unmatched. Germline V gene sequence: CDR1 SGHNT, CDR2 YENEEA. There are 13 residues in the CDR3. CDR3 region: CASSRGGTGELFF. The CDR3 DNA is TGTGCCAGCAGCCGGGGGGGCACCGGGGAGCTGTTTTTT. Complete variable domain (other parts from reference TRBV11-3 and TRBJ2-2): EAGVVQSPRYKIIEKKQPVAFWCNPISGHNTLYWYLQNLGQGPELLIRYENEEAVDDSQLPKDRFSAERLKGVDSTLKIQPAELGDSAVYLCASSRGGTGELFFGEGSRLTVL.

This clone has just a few counts. The chain combines TRBV5-1 with TRBJ2-3; 10 positions agree with TRBD2. After removal of 0 bases from V and 5 bases from J, the junction contained 9 bases not matched to a gene. The germline gives CDR1 SGHRS, CDR2 YFSETQ. The CDR3 has 17 residues. In nucleotides, the CDR3 is TGCGCCAGCAGCTTGGTCTTTCTAGCGGGGGCCGGAGATACGCAGTATTTT. This codes for CASSLVFLAGAGDTQYF.

The CDR3 bases are TGTGCCAGCAGCTTACTCGCTGAGACTGTCGCCTACGAGCAGTACTTC. It codes for CASSLLAETVAYEQYF. V gene TRBV11-2 combines with J gene TRBJ2-7; D unclear. This CDR3 spans 16 amino acids. Per germline, CDR1 SGHAT and CDR2 FQNNGV. Trimming stripped 2 bases from V and 2 bases from J, with 16 bases between. The full variable domain, completed using reference TRBV11-2 and TRBJ2-7, is EAGVAQSPRYKIIEKRQSVAFWCNPISGHATLYWYQQILGQGPKLLIQFQNNGVVDDSQLPKDRFSAERLKGVDSTLKIQPAKLEDSAVYLCASSLLAETVAYEQYFGPGTRLTVT.

To note about this clone: Other DNA sequences from this sample encode an identical CDR3 as well. This rearrangement joins TRBV5-1 to TRBJ1-3, with 7 positions matching TRBD1. Germline V gives CDR1 SGHRS, CDR2 YFSETQ. This CDR3 has 14 amino acids. V lost 4 bases and J lost 4; bases outside the gene matches: 5. The DNA of the CDR3 is TGCGCCAGCAGCCACGGGACAGACGGAAACACCATATATTTT. Protein: CASSHGTDGNTIYF. Supplemented by reference TRBV5-1 and TRBJ1-3, the full variable domain reads KAGVTQTPRYLIKTRGQQVTLSCSPISGHRSVSWYQQTPGQGLQFLFEYFSETQRNKGNFPGRFSGRQFSNSRSEMNVSTLELGDSALYLCASSHGTDGNTIYFGEGSWLTVV.

The sample holds many counts of this clone. The J gene is TRBJ1-2, the V gene TRBV30; D is perhaps TRBD1 (5 bases). Germline values: CDR1 GTSNPN, CDR2 SVGIG (reference sequence). The CDR3 covers 14 residues. V lost 4 bases, J lost 8 bases, and 20 bases lay in between. The CDR3 spells CAWNMDLLRGGYTF. CDR3 in DNA: TGTGCCTGGAACATGGACCTTCTTCGGGGCGGCTACACCTTC.

The chain carries TRBV5-1 and TRBJ2-1; D may be TRBD2 (6 bases). Germline lookup yields CDR1 SGHRS and CDR2 YFSETQ. Trimming left V 5 bases short and J 2 bases short, with 11 bases between. The CDR3 has 14 amino acids. CDR3 DNA sequence: TGCGCCAGCAGGCACGGGAGCACCTACAATGAGCAGTTCTTC. It yields the protein CASRHGSTYNEQFF. Supplemented by reference TRBV5-1 and TRBJ2-1, the full variable domain reads KAGVTQTPRYLIKTRGQQVTLSCSPISGHRSVSWYQQTPGQGLQFLFEYFSETQRNKGNFPGRFSGRQFSNSRSEMNVSTLELGDSALYLCASRHGSTYNEQFFGPGTRLTVL.

This chain links TRBV25-1 with TRBJ2-1; 8 bases agree with TRBD2. The CDR3 covers 15 residues. Germline trimming cut 1 base from V and 9 bases from J; bases unmatched to any gene: 8. Germline CDR1 MGHDK, CDR2 SYGVNS. The DNA of the CDR3 is TGTGCCAGCAGTGAATCGGGACTAGGGTTTGGTGAGCAGTTCTTC. Translating it yields CASSESGLGFGEQFF.

The chain joins TRBV9 to TRBJ2-7; D gene uncertain. Trimming shortened V by 0 bases and J by 3 bases, and 13 bases separated the two germline ends. This CDR3 has 15 residues. Germline assignment: CDR1 SGDLS and CDR2 YYNGEE. DNA of the CDR3: TGTGCCAGCAGCGTAGGCGGCAGTCAAAACTACGAGCAGTACTTC. It encodes CASSVGGSQNYEQYF.

This chain joins TRBV29-1 and TRBJ2-7; TRBD1 agrees at 9 bases. The CDR3 has 16 residues. Germline CDR1 is SQVTM and CDR2 is ANQGSEA. V shed 7 bases and J 7 bases; nucleotides not matched to a gene: 20. CDR3 protein: CSARGLGQGLLNEQYF. The CDR3 bases are TGCAGCGCCAGAGGTTTGGGACAGGGCCTTCTAAATGAGCAGTACTTC.

The J gene is TRBJ1-2, the V gene TRBV5-1, with TRBD1 matching over 9 bases. The CDR3 runs to 15 residues. The germline gives CDR1 SGHRS, CDR2 YFSETQ. The trim removed 5 bases at V and 6 bases at J, leaving 11 bases unmatched. CDR3 region: CASRLTGGAKDGYTF. The CDR3 DNA is TGCGCCAGCAGGCTTACAGGGGGCGCTAAGGATGGCTACACCTTC.

The genes are TRBV10-3 and TRBJ1-1; 8 bases align to TRBD1. Per germline, CDR1 ENHRY and CDR2 SYGVKD. Losses at the gene ends were 8 bases for V and 1 base for J; bases not matched to a gene: 9. The CDR3 consists of 15 residues. CDR3: CAISGQGGGNTEAFF. The CDR3, as DNA: TGTGCCATCTCTGGACAGGGCGGCGGGAACACTGAAGCTTTCTTT.

The genes are TRBV7-9 and TRBJ1-3, with D possibly matching TRBD1 (5 bases). CDR1 is SEHNR, CDR2 FQNEAQ, per germline (reference sequence). Trimming removed 2 bases at V and 4 bases at J, with 15 bases between. The CDR3 is 16 residues long. The CDR3 DNA follows: TGTGCCAGCAGCTTATCCGGGGCGGAATTGGGAAACACCATATATTTT. Its translation: CASSLSGAELGNTIYF.

This chain links TRBV5-6 with TRBJ2-6; maybe TRBD1 (5 bases). CDR1 and CDR2 from the germline V gene are SGHDT and YYEEEE. This CDR3 spans 17 amino acids. V was trimmed by 1 base and J by 0 bases, leaving 11 bases between them. CDR3 nucleotides: TGTGCCAGCAGCTTGTGGTATAGGGGCTCTGGGGCCAACGTCCTGACTTTC. Translation: CASSLWYRGSGANVLTF.